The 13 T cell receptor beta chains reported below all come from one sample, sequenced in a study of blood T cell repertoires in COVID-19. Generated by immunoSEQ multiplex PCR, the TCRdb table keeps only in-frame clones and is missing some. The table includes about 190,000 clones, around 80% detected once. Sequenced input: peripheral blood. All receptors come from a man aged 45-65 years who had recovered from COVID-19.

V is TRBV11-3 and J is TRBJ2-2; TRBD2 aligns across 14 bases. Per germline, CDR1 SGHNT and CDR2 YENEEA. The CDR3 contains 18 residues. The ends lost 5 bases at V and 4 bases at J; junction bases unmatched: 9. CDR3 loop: CASSGGLAGGRLTGELFF. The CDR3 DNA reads TGTGCCAGCAGCGGAGGACTAGCGGGAGGCCGCCTCACCGGGGAGCTGTTTTTT. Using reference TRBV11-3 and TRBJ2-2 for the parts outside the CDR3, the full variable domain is EAGVVQSPRYKIIEKKQPVAFWCNPISGHNTLYWYLQNLGQGPELLIRYENEEAVDDSQLPKDRFSAERLKGVDSTLKIQPAELGDSAVYLCASSGGLAGGRLTGELFFGEGSRLTVL.

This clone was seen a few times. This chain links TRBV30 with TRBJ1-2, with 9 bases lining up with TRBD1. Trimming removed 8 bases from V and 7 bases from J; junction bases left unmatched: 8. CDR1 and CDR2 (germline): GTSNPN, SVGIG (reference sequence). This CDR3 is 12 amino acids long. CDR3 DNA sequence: TGTGCCCGCGGGACAGGGAATCGTGGCTACACCTTC. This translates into CARGTGNRGYTF.

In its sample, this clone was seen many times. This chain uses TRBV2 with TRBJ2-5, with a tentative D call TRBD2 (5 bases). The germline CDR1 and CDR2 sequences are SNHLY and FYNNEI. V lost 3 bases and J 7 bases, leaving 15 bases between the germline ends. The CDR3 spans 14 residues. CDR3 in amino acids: CASSEAYLEGTQYF. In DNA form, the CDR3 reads TGTGCCAGCAGTGAGGCCTATTTAGAGGGGACCCAGTACTTC.

The CDR3 reads CASSQLASGSSVTQYF. CDR3 coding DNA: TGCGCCAGCAGTCAACTGGCTAGCGGGAGCTCCGTTACGCAGTATTTT. This sequence joins TRBV5-1 and TRBJ2-3, with 10 bases matching TRBD2. Germline V CDR1 and CDR2: SGHRS, YFSETQ. CDR3 length: 16 amino acids. The V and J ends lost 5 bases and 8 bases, in that order; junction bases with no gene match: 14. The variable domain in full, completed from reference TRBV5-1 and TRBJ2-3, reads KAGVTQTPRYLIKTRGQQVTLSCSPISGHRSVSWYQQTPGQGLQFLFEYFSETQRNKGNFPGRFSGRQFSNSRSEMNVSTLELGDSALYLCASSQLASGSSVTQYFGPGTRLTVL.

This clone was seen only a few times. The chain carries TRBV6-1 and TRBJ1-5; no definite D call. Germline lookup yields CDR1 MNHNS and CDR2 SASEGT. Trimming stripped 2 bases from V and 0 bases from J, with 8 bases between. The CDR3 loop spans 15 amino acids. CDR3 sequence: CASSEPSVSNQPQHF. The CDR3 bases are TGTGCCAGCAGTGAACCGTCAGTTAGCAATCAGCCCCAGCATTTT.

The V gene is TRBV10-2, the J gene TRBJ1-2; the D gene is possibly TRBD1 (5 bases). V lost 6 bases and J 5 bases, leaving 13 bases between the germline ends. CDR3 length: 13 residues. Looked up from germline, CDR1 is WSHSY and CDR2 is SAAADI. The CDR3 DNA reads TGCGCCAGCAGCCCCGGTAGGGGATATGGCTACACCTTC. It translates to CASSPGRGYGYTF.

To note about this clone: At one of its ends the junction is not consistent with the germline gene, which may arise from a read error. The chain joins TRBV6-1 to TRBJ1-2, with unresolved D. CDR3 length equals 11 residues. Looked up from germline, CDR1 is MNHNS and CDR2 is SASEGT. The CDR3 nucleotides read TGTGCCAGCAGCGAAGGACTGAGCTACACCTTC. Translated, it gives CASSEGLSYTF.

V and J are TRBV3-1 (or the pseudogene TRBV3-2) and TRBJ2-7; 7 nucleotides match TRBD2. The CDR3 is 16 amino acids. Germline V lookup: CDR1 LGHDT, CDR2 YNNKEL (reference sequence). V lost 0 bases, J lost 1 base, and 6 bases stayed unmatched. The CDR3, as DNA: TGTGCCAGCAGCCAAGACCTAGCGGCCTCATCCTACGAGCAGTACTTC. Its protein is CASSQDLAASSYEQYF.

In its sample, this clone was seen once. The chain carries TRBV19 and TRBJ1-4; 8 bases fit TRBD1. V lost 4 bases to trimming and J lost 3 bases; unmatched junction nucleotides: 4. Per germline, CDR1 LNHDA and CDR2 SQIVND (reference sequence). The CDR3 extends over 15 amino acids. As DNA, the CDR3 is TGTGCCAGTAGTACGGACAGGGAAGCTAATGAAAAACTGTTTTTT. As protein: CASSTDREANEKLFF.

This CDR3 is CASSLYSTGIENTQYF. The CDR3 nucleotides are TGTGCCAGCAGTTTGTATTCGACAGGGATTGAAAATACGCAGTATTTT. The V and J genes are TRBV27 and TRBJ2-3, with TRBD1 matching 7 bases. There are 16 residues in the CDR3. Germline CDR1 and CDR2: MNHEY and SMNVEV (reference sequence). V lost 3 bases and J lost 7; bases outside the gene matches: 13.

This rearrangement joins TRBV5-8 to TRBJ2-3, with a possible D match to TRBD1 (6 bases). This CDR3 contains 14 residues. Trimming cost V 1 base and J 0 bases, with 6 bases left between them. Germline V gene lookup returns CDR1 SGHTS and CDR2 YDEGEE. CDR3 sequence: CASSLRGSTDTQYF. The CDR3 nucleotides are TGTGCCAGCAGCTTGAGGGGGAGCACAGATACGCAGTATTTT.

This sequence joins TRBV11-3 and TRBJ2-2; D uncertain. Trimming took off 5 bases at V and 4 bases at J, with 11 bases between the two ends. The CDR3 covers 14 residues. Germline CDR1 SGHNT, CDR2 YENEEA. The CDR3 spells CASSLQSATGELFF. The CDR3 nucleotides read TGTGCCAGCAGCCTACAAAGCGCCACCGGGGAGCTGTTTTTT.

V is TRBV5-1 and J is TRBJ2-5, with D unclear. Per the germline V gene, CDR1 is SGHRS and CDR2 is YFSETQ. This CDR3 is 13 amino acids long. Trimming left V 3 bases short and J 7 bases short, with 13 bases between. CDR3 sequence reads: CASSSGSVWTQYF. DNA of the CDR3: TGCGCCAGCAGCTCCGGGTCCGTATGGACCCAGTACTTC.